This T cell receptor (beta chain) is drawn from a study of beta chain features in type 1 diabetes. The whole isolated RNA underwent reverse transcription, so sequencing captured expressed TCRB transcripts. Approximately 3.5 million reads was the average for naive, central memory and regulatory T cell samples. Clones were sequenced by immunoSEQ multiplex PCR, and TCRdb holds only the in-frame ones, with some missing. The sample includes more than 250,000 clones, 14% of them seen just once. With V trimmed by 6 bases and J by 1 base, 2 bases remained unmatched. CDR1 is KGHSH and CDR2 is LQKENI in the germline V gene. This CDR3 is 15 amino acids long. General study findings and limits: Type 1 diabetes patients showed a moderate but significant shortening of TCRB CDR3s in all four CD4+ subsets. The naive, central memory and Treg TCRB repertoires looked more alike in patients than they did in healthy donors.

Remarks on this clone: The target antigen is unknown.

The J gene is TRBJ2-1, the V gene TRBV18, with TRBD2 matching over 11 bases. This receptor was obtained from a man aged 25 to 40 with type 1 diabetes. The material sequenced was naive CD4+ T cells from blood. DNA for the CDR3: TGTGCCAGCTCTTTAGCGGGAGGGTCCTACAATGAGCAGTTCTTC. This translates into CASSLAGGSYNEQFF.